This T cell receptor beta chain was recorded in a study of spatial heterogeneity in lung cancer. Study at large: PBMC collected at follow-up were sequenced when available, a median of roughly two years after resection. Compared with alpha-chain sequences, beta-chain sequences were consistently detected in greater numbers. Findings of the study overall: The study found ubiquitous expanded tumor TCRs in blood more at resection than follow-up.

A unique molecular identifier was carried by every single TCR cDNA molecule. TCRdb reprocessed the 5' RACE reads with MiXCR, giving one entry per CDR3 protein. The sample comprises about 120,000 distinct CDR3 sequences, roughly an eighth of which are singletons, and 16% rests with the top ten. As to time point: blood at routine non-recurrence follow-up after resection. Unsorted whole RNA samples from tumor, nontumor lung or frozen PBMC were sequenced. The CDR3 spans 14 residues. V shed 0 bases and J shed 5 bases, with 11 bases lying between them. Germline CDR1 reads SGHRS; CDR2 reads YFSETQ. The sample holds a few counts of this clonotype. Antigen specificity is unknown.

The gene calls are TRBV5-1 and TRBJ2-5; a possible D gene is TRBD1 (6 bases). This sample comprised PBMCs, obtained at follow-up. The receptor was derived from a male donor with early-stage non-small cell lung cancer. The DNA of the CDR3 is TGCGCCAGCAGCTTGGACAGGGCAAGGGAGACCCAGTACTTC. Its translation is CASSLDRARETQYF.